This TCR beta chain was retrieved from a study of tumor-infiltrating lymphocytes in oesophageal squamous cell carcinoma. This clonotype is medium-sized within its sample. One entry per CDR3 protein, called by TCRdb with MiXCR from the PCR reads. The top ten hold about 6.8% of the sample, which has under 20,000 distinct CDR3 sequences, under 50% seen once. J gave up 15 bases and V 4 bases, and 15 bases lay outside the gene matches. The CDR3 sequence is 14 residues long. The chain couples TRBV12-3 or TRBV12-4 to TRBJ2-1; 7 bases are shared with TRBD2. Sequenced material: blood. This TCR was sampled from a male donor with esophageal squamous cell carcinoma. The CDR3 bases are TGTGCCAGCAGTTCCTGGGGGGTCGGACTAGATCCGTTCTTC. Translation: CASSSWGVGLDPFF.